This TCR beta chain appears in the sequencing data of a study of OX40 agonist ivuxolimab in advanced cancers. Study-wide background: Therapy given before enrollment (anti-PD-1, anti-PD-L1 or anti-CTLA-4) was allowed, and 35% to 45% had some.

Sequencing used immunoSEQ multiplex PCR; TCRdb keeps in-frame clones, though not all of them. This repertoire shows about 92,000 clones, 91% found once; its top ten account for 0.25% to 0.35%. The length of the CDR3 is 15 residues. Germline CDR1 and CDR2: LGHNA and YSLEER. After removal of 1 base from V and 4 bases from J, the junction contained 7 bases not matched to a gene. The input for sequencing was CD4+ or CD8+ T cells sorted from blood, taken in a trial of the OX40 agonist ivuxolimab. This receptor was identified in an adult with an advanced solid tumor such as melanoma, head and neck, liver or kidney cancer. This chain links TRBV4-3 with TRBJ2-7; 7 bases map to TRBD2. CDR3 sequence (DNA): TGCGCCAGCAGCCAAGCAGGGAGGGCCGATTACGAGCAGTACTTC. Encoded protein: CASSQAGRADYEQYF.